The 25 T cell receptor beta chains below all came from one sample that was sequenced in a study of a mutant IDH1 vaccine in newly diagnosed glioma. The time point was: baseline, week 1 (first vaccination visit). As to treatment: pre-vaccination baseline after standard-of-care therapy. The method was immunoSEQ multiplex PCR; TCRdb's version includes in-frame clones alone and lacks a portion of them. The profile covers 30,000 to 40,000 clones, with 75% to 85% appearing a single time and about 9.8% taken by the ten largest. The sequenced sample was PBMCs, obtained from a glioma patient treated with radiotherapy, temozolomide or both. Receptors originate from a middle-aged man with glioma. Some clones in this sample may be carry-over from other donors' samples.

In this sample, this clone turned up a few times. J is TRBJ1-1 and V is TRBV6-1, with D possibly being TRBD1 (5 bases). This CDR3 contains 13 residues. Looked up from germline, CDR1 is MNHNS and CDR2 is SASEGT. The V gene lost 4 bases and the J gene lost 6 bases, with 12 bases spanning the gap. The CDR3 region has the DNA TGTGCCAGCAGTGCAGGGAGGGACGCTGAAGCTTTCTTT. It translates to CASSAGRDAEAFF.

This chain's CDR3 is CASSSGIRNYGYTF. CDR3 in DNA: TGTGCCAGCAGCTCAGGGATACGAAACTATGGCTACACCTTC. This chain connects TRBV5-4 to TRBJ1-2; tentatively, D is TRBD1 (5 bases). CDR1 is SGHNT, CDR2 YYREEE, per germline (reference sequence). The germline V and J ends were trimmed by 3 bases and 2 bases, with 11 bases remaining between them. The CDR3 is 14 amino acids.

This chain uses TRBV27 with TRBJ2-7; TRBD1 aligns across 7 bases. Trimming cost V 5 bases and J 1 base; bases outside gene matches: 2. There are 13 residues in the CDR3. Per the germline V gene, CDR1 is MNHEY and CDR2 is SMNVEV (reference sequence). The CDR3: CASSPGQSYEQYF. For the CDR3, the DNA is TGTGCCAGCAGTCCGGGACAGTCCTACGAGCAGTACTTC.

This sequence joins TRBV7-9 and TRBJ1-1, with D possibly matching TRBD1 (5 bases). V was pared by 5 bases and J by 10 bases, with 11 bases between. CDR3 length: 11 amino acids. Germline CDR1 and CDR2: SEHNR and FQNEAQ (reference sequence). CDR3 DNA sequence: TGTGCCAGCAGCCCCTCAGGGTCAGCTTTCTTT. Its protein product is CASSPSGSAFF.

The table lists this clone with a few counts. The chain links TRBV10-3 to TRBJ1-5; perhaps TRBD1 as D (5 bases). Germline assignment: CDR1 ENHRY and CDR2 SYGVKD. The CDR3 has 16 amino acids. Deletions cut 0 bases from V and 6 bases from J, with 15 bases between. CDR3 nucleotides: TGTGCCATCAGTGAGTCGACGGGGCAAACGAGTCAGCCCCAGCATTTT. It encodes CAISESTGQTSQPQHF.

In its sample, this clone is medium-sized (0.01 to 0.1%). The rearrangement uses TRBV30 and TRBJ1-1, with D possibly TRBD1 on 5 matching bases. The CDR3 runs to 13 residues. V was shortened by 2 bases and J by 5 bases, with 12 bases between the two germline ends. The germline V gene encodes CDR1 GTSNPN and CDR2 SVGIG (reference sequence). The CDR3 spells CAWSLGVGTEAFF. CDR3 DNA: TGTGCCTGGAGTTTAGGGGTGGGGACTGAAGCTTTCTTT.

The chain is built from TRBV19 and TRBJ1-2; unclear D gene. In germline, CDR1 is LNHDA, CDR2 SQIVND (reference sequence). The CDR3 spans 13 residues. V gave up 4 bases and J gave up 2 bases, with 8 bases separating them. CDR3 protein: CASSKVGNYGYTF. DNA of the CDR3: TGTGCCAGTAGTAAGGTCGGAAACTATGGCTACACCTTC.

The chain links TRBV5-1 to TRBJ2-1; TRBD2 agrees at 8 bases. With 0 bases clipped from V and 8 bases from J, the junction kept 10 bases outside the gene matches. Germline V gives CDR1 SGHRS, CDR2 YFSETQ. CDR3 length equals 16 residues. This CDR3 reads CASSLGSGALVDEQFF. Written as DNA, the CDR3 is TGCGCCAGCAGCTTGGGTAGCGGGGCCCTTGTGGATGAGCAGTTCTTC.

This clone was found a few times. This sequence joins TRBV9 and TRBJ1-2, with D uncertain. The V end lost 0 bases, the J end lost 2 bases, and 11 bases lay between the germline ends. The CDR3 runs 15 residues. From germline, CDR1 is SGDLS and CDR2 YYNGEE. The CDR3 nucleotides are TGTGCCAGCAGCGTAGAGTCATCATTAAACTATGGCTACACCTTC. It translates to CASSVESSLNYGYTF.

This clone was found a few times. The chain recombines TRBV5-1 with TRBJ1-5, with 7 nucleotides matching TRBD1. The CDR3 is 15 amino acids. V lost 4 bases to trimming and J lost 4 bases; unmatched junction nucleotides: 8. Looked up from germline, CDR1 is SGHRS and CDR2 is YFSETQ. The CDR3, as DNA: TGCGCCAGCAGCCCGTGGACAGGTGAGAATCAGCCCCAGCATTTT. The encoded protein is CASSPWTGENQPQHF.

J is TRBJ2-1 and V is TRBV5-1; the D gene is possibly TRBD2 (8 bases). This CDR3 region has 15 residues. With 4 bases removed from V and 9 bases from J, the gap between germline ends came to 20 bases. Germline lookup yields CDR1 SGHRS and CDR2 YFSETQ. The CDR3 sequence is CASSREGRGFSEQFF. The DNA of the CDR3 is TGCGCCAGCAGCCGGGAGGGCAGGGGGTTTAGTGAGCAGTTCTTC.

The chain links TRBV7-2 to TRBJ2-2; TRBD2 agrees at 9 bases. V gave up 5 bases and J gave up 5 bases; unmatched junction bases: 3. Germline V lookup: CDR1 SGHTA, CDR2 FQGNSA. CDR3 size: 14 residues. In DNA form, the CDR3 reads TGTGCCAGCAGCCAAACTAGCGGGACCGGGGAGCTGTTTTTT. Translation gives CASSQTSGTGELFF. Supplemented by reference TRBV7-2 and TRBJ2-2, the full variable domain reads GAGVSQSPSNKVTEKGKDVELRCDPISGHTALYWYRQSLGQGLEFLIYFQGNSAPDKSGLPSDRFSAERTGGSVSTLTIQRTQQEDSAVYLCASSQTSGTGELFFGEGSRLTVL.

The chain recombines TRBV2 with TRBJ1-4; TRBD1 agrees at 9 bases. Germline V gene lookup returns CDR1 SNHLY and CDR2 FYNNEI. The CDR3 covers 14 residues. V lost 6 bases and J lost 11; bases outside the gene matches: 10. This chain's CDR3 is CASSEGDRVGKLFF. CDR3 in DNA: TGTGCCAGCAGCGAGGGGGACAGGGTAGGGAAACTGTTTTTT.

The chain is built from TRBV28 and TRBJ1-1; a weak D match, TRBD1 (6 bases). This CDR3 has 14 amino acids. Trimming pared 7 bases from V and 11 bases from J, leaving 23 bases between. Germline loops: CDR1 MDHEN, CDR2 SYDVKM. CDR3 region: CASISNRDIQMAFF. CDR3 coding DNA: TGTGCCAGCATCTCCAACCGGGACATACAAATGGCTTTCTTT.

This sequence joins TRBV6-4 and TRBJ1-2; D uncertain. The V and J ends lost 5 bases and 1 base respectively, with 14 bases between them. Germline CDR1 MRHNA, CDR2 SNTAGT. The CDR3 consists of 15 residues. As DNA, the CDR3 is TGTGCCAGCAGTCCGGACGGACGATATAACTATGGCTACACCTTC. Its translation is CASSPDGRYNYGYTF.

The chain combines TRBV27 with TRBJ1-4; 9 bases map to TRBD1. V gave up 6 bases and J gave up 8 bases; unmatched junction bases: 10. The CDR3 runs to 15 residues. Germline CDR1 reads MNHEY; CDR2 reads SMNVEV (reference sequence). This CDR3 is CASRLIQGAGEKLFF. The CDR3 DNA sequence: TGTGCCAGCAGACTAATACAGGGGGCCGGCGAAAAACTGTTTTTT.

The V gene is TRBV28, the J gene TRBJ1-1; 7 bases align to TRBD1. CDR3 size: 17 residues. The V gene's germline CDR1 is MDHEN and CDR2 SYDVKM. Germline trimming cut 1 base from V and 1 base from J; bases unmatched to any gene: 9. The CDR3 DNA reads TGTGCCAGCAGTTTATCGGGAGGGGGCGCAGGGAACACTGAAGCTTTCTTT. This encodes CASSLSGGGAGNTEAFF.

The CDR3 reads CASRPGQGVDTQYF. The CDR3 bases are TGTGCCAGCAGACCGGGACAGGGGGTAGATACGCAGTATTTT. The chain combines TRBV6-1 with TRBJ2-3; 11 bases align to TRBD1. Trimming removed 6 bases from V and 5 bases from J; junction bases left unmatched: 4. Germline CDR1 reads MNHNS; CDR2 reads SASEGT. This CDR3 has 14 residues.

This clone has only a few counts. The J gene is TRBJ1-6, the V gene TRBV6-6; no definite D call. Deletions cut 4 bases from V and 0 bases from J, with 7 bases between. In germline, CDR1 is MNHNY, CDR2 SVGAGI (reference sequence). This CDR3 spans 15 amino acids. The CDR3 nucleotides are TGTGCCAGCAGTTCACGGAGCTCCTATAATTCACCCCTCCACTTT. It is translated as CASSSRSSYNSPLHF.

In nucleotides, the CDR3 is TGCAGTGCACCCCGACCCTACGAGCAGTACTTC. Residues: CSAPRPYEQYF. The V gene is TRBV20-1, the J gene TRBJ2-7, with D hard to call. Looked up from germline, CDR1 is DFQATT and CDR2 is SNEGSKA (reference sequence). This CDR3 contains 11 residues. V was shortened by 6 bases and J by 2 bases, with 8 bases between the two germline ends.

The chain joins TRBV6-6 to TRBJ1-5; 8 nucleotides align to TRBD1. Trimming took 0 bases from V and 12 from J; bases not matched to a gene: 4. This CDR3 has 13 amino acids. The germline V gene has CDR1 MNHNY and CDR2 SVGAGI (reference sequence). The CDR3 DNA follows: TGTGCCAGCAGTTACTCGTCACAGGGGGACCAGCATTTT. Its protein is CASSYSSQGDQHF.

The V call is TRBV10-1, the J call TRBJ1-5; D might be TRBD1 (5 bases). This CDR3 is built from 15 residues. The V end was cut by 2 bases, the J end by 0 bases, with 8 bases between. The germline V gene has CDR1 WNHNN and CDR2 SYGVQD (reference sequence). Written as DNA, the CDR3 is TGCGCCAGCAGTGAGGGAAGGGGTAGCAATCAGCCCCAGCATTTT. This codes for CASSEGRGSNQPQHF.

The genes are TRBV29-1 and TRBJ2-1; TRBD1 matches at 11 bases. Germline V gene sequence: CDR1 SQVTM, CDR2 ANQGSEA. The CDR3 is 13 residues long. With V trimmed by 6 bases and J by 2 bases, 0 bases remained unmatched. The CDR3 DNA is TGCAGCGTGGACAGGGGGCCCTACAATGAGCAGTTCTTC. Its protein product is CSVDRGPYNEQFF.

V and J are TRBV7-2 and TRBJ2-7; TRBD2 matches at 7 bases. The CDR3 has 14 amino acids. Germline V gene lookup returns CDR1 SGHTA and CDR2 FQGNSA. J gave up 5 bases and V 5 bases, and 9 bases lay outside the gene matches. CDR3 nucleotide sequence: TGTGCCAGCAGCCGGGACTACCAGGCGGACGAGCAGTACTTC. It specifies CASSRDYQADEQYF. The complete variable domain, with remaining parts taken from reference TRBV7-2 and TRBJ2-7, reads GAGVSQSPSNKVTEKGKDVELRCDPISGHTALYWYRQSLGQGLEFLIYFQGNSAPDKSGLPSDRFSAERTGGSVSTLTIQRTQQEDSAVYLCASSRDYQADEQYFGPGTRLTVT.

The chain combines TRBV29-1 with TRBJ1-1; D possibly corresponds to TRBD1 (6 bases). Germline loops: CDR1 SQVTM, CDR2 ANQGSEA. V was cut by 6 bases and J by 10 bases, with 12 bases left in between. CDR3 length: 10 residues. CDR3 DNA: TGCAGCGTGGATCAGGGGTTAGCTTTCTTT. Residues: CSVDQGLAFF.